This T cell receptor (beta chain) was captured in a study of T cells in Graves' hyperthyroidism and ophthalmopathy. Study conclusions and caveats: The model anticipated ophthalmopathy a median approximately six months pre-onset. Most expanded thyroid clonotypes above 0.001 also appeared in blood.

Uncontrolled infections, other autoimmune diseases, pregnancy or lactation led to exclusion of patients. This clonotype was counted at least ten times. Its antigen is currently unknown. Using RNA transcripts as the source, TCR beta CDR3 regions were amplified. Using the HTBI primer set, a first-round RT-PCR was run on the TCR CDR3. TCRdb reanalysed the multiplex PCR reads using MiXCR and keeps one entry per CDR3 protein. The sample records about 290,000 distinct CDR3 sequences, roughly a fifth being singletons. Deletions cut 6 bases from V and 4 bases from J, with 12 bases between. Germline V gene sequence: CDR1 MDHEN, CDR2 SYDVKM. This CDR3 contains 13 residues.

The receptor's source is a man over 45 with Graves' ophthalmopathy. V is TRBV28 and J is TRBJ1-1; no reliable D call. The material sequenced was blood. The CDR3 DNA reads TGTGCCAGCAGCTATTCCGCGCCCACTGAAGCTTTCTTT. It is translated as CASSYSAPTEAFF. The complete variable domain, with remaining parts taken from reference TRBV28 and TRBJ1-1, reads DVKVTQSSRYLVKRTGEKVFLECVQDMDHENMFWYRQDPGLGLRLIYFSYDVKMKEKGDIPEGYSVSREKKERFSLILESASTNQTSMYLCASSYSAPTEAFFGQGTRLTVV.